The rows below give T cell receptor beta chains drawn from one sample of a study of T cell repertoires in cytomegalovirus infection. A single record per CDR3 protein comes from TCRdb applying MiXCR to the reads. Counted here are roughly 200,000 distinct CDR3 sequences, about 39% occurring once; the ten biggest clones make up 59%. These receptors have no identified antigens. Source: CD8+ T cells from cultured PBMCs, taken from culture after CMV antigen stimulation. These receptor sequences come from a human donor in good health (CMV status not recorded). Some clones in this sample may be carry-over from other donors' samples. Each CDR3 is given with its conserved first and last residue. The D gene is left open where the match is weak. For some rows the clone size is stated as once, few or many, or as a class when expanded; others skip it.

CDR3aa: CASSSSSEGSQETTYF
CDR3nt: TGCGCAAGCAGCTCCAGCTCAGAAGGGTCTCAAGAGACCACGTACTTC
v_gene: TRBV5-1
d_gene: NA
j_gene: TRBJ2-5
len: 16
abundance: NA

CDR3aa: CASSLGTNNNEQFF
CDR3nt: TGTGCCAGCAGCTTAGGGACCAACAACAATGAGCAGTTCTTC
v_gene: TRBV7-6
d_gene: NA
j_gene: TRBJ2-1
len: 14
abundance: NA

CDR3aa: CASSWTPEGKGETQYF
CDR3nt: TGTGCAAGCAGTTGGACTCCGGAGGGGAAGGGGGAGACCCAGTACTTC
v_gene: TRBV12-3/TRBV12-4
d_gene: NA
j_gene: TRBJ2-5
len: 16
abundance: once

CDR3aa: CASSYGGQSNQPQHF
CDR3nt: TGTGCCAGCAGTTACGGGGGGCAGTCCAATCAGCCCCAGCATTTT
v_gene: TRBV6-2/TRBV6-3
d_gene: NA
j_gene: TRBJ1-5
len: 15
abundance: NA

CDR3aa: CASSPETGYSPLHF
CDR3nt: TGTGCCAGCAGCCCGGAGACAGGCTATTCACCCCTCCACTTT
v_gene: TRBV7-8
d_gene: NA
j_gene: TRBJ1-6
len: 14
abundance: many

CDR3aa: CASSGGLAGEVDTQYF
CDR3nt: TGTGCCAGCAGTGGGGGACTAGCGGGAGAGGTAGATACGCAGTATTTT
v_gene: TRBV6-6
d_gene: TRBD2
j_gene: TRBJ2-3
len: 16
abundance: few

CDR3aa: CASSPKRGWGEQFF
CDR3nt: TGTGCCAGCAGCCCCAAGCGGGGGTGGGGCGAGCAGTTCTTC
v_gene: TRBV7-3
d_gene: TRBD2
j_gene: TRBJ2-1
len: 14
abundance: NA

CDR3aa: CASSLAQGHIGELFF
CDR3nt: TGTGCCAGCAGTTTGGCCCAGGGGCACATCGGGGAGCTGTTTTTT
v_gene: TRBV27
d_gene: NA
j_gene: TRBJ2-2
len: 15
abundance: NA

CDR3aa: CASWGGGPQGETQYF
CDR3nt: TGTGCCAGCTGGGGGGGGGGGCCCCAAGGAGAGACCCAGTACTTC
v_gene: TRBV5-4
d_gene: NA
j_gene: TRBJ2-5
len: 15
abundance: NA

CDR3aa: CASSPNPLHYEQYF
CDR3nt: TGCGCCAGCAGCCCTAATCCTCTCCACTACGAGCAGTACTTC
v_gene: TRBV4-1
d_gene: NA
j_gene: TRBJ2-7
len: 14
abundance: NA

CDR3aa: CASSLGDNNYGYTF
CDR3nt: TGCGCCAGCAGCTTAGGGGACAATAACTATGGCTACACCTTC
v_gene: TRBV5-1
d_gene: NA
j_gene: TRBJ1-2
len: 14
abundance: NA

CDR3aa: CASSSLSSYEQYF
CDR3nt: TGTGCCAGCAGTTCGCTCAGCTCCTACGAGCAGTACTTC
v_gene: TRBV28
d_gene: NA
j_gene: TRBJ2-7
len: 13
abundance: few

CDR3aa: CASRDSQNTEAFF
CDR3nt: TGTGCCAGCCGGGACAGCCAGAACACTGAAGCTTTCTTT
v_gene: TRBV28
d_gene: TRBD1
j_gene: TRBJ1-1
len: 13
abundance: NA

CDR3aa: CASSPTWTRGNEQFF
CDR3nt: TGTGCCAGCAGCCCCACTTGGACTAGGGGTAATGAGCAGTTCTTC
v_gene: TRBV28
d_gene: TRBD2
j_gene: TRBJ2-1
len: 15
abundance: NA

CDR3aa: CASSLTGEYEQYF
CDR3nt: TGTGCCAGCAGCTTAACAGGGGAGTACGAGCAGTACTTC
v_gene: TRBV7-9
d_gene: TRBD1
j_gene: TRBJ2-7
len: 13
abundance: few

CDR3aa: CASIGKNTEAFF
CDR3nt: TGCGCCAGCATAGGTAAGAACACTGAAGCTTTCTTT
v_gene: TRBV4-1
d_gene: NA
j_gene: TRBJ1-1
len: 12
abundance: NA

CDR3aa: CASSAGTTDEQFF
CDR3nt: TGTGCCAGCAGTGCGGGGACTACGGATGAGCAGTTCTTC
v_gene: TRBV12-3/TRBV12-4
d_gene: TRBD2
j_gene: TRBJ2-1
len: 13
abundance: few

CDR3aa: CASSFPGTSGGPYNEQFF
CDR3nt: TGTGCCAGCAGTTTTCCCGGGACTAGCGGGGGGCCCTACAATGAGCAGTTCTTC
v_gene: TRBV12-3/TRBV12-4
d_gene: TRBD2
j_gene: TRBJ2-1
len: 18
abundance: NA

CDR3aa: CSASLDGASSYEQYF
CDR3nt: TGCAGTGCTAGCCTTGATGGGGCTTCCTCCTACGAGCAGTACTTC
v_gene: TRBV20-1
d_gene: NA
j_gene: TRBJ2-7
len: 15
abundance: NA

CDR3aa: CAVGGGYEQYF
CDR3nt: TGTGCGGTGGGGGGAGGCTACGAGCAGTACTTC
v_gene: TRBV10-3
d_gene: NA
j_gene: TRBJ2-7
len: 11
abundance: few

CDR3aa: CASSDWTGDYEQYF
CDR3nt: TGTGCCAGCAGTGACTGGACAGGAGACTACGAGCAGTACTTC
v_gene: TRBV6-1
d_gene: TRBD1
j_gene: TRBJ2-7
len: 14
abundance: NA

CDR3aa: CASSIGGTGRFF
CDR3nt: TGTGCCAGTAGTATAGGCGGCACAGGCCGGTTCTTC
v_gene: TRBV19
d_gene: NA
j_gene: TRBJ2-1
len: 12
abundance: once

CDR3aa: CASSPPSSNQPQHF
CDR3nt: TGCGCCAGCAGCCCACCCAGCAGCAATCAGCCCCAGCATTTT
v_gene: TRBV5-1
d_gene: NA
j_gene: TRBJ1-5
len: 14
abundance: NA

CDR3aa: CASRNLAVRETQYF
CDR3nt: TGTGCCAGCAGAAACCTAGCGGTCCGGGAGACCCAGTACTTC
v_gene: TRBV12-3/TRBV12-4
d_gene: TRBD2
j_gene: TRBJ2-5
len: 14
abundance: NA

CDR3aa: CSARAHRDGGSEQYF
CDR3nt: TGCAGTGCTAGAGCTCACCGGGACGGGGGGAGCGAGCAGTACTTC
v_gene: TRBV20-1
d_gene: TRBD2
j_gene: TRBJ2-7
len: 15
abundance: NA

CDR3aa: CASSEGLGRQPQHF
CDR3nt: TGTGCCAGCAGCGAGGGGTTGGGGAGGCAGCCCCAGCATTTT
v_gene: TRBV6-2/TRBV6-3
d_gene: NA
j_gene: TRBJ1-5
len: 14
abundance: few

CDR3aa: CASSESAANYGYTF
CDR3nt: TGTGCCAGCAGTGAATCAGCGGCTAACTATGGCTACACCTTC
v_gene: TRBV6-1
d_gene: NA
j_gene: TRBJ1-2
len: 14
abundance: few

CDR3aa: CASSSWGQGPNYGYTF
CDR3nt: TGTGCCAGCAGTTCCTGGGGACAGGGGCCTAACTATGGCTACACCTTC
v_gene: TRBV6-5
d_gene: TRBD1
j_gene: TRBJ1-2
len: 16
abundance: few

CDR3aa: CASSPGTVKFEEQYF
CDR3nt: TGTGCCAGCAGTCCCGGGACGGTGAAGTTTGAGGAGCAGTACTTC
v_gene: TRBV28
d_gene: NA
j_gene: TRBJ2-7
len: 15
abundance: few

CDR3aa: CASSLEGTPSGDYGYTF
CDR3nt: TGTGCCAGCAGCTTAGAGGGGACGCCCTCGGGGGACTATGGCTACACCTTC
v_gene: TRBV7-2
d_gene: NA
j_gene: TRBJ1-2
len: 17
abundance: many

CDR3aa: CASSSGQATEAFF
CDR3nt: TGTGCCAGCAGCTCTGGACAGGCCACTGAAGCTTTCTTT
v_gene: TRBV7-6
d_gene: TRBD1
j_gene: TRBJ1-1
len: 13
abundance: few

CDR3aa: CASRGTRQAPEQYF
CDR3nt: TGTGCCAGCAGGGGGACCCGTCAAGCCCCCGAGCAGTACTTC
v_gene: TRBV6-1
d_gene: NA
j_gene: TRBJ2-7
len: 14
abundance: NA

CDR3aa: CASSEWNERERLGYEQYF
CDR3nt: TGTGCCAGCAGTGAATGGAACGAGCGGGAGCGGCTTGGTTACGAGCAGTACTTC
v_gene: TRBV6-1
d_gene: TRBD2
j_gene: TRBJ2-7
len: 18
abundance: few

CDR3aa: CASSLDGGFYNEQFF
CDR3nt: TGTGCCAGCAGCTTAGACGGGGGGTTCTACAATGAGCAGTTCTTC
v_gene: TRBV7-8
d_gene: TRBD2
j_gene: TRBJ2-1
len: 15
abundance: many

CDR3aa: CAWSVPGSYNSPLHF
CDR3nt: TGTGCCTGGAGTGTACCGGGCAGTTATAATTCACCCCTCCACTTT
v_gene: TRBV30
d_gene: NA
j_gene: TRBJ1-6
len: 15
abundance: NA

CDR3aa: CSAREGGDYEQYF
CDR3nt: TGCAGTGCTAGAGAAGGCGGGGACTACGAGCAGTACTTC
v_gene: TRBV20-1
d_gene: NA
j_gene: TRBJ2-7
len: 13
abundance: NA

CDR3aa: CASSLQFGTSSVVYEQYF
CDR3nt: TGTGCCAGCAGTTTACAGTTTGGGACTAGTAGCGTGGTCTACGAGCAGTACTTC
v_gene: TRBV27
d_gene: TRBD2
j_gene: TRBJ2-7
len: 18
abundance: NA

CDR3aa: CASSYRRGTGELFF
CDR3nt: TGTGCCAGCAGTTACCGACGGGGAACCGGGGAGCTGTTTTTT
v_gene: TRBV6-5
d_gene: NA
j_gene: TRBJ2-2
len: 14
abundance: NA

CDR3aa: CASSTQGGTEAFF
CDR3nt: TGTGCCAGCAGCACACAAGGGGGCACTGAAGCTTTCTTT
v_gene: TRBV7-3
d_gene: NA
j_gene: TRBJ1-1
len: 13
abundance: many

CDR3aa: CASSLGQRLAGEQFF
CDR3nt: TGTGCCAGTAGCTTGGGGCAGCGACTAGCGGGTGAGCAGTTCTTC
v_gene: TRBV19
d_gene: TRBD2
j_gene: TRBJ2-1
len: 15
abundance: NA

CDR3aa: CASSSGQINEKLFF
CDR3nt: TGTGCCAGCAGCTCTGGACAGATTAATGAAAAACTGTTTTTT
v_gene: TRBV7-9
d_gene: NA
j_gene: TRBJ1-4
len: 14
abundance: NA

CDR3aa: CASSQVSFGGSPLHF
CDR3nt: TGCGCCAGCAGCCAGGTTAGCTTCGGTGGTTCACCCCTCCACTTT
v_gene: TRBV4-1
d_gene: NA
j_gene: TRBJ1-6
len: 15
abundance: NA

CDR3aa: CASIYRSWTAGNTIYF
CDR3nt: TGTGCCAGCATCTACAGGAGCTGGACAGCCGGAAACACCATATATTTT
v_gene: TRBV28
d_gene: NA
j_gene: TRBJ1-3
len: 16
abundance: once

CDR3aa: CASSQDRTGSSTGELFF
CDR3nt: TGTGCCAGCAGCCAGGACCGGACAGGGTCTAGCACCGGGGAGCTGTTTTTT
v_gene: TRBV4-2
d_gene: TRBD1
j_gene: TRBJ2-2
len: 17
abundance: NA

CDR3aa: CSARDLWKNTEAFF
CDR3nt: TGCAGTGCTAGGGATTTGTGGAAGAACACTGAAGCTTTCTTT
v_gene: TRBV20-1
d_gene: NA
j_gene: TRBJ1-1
len: 14
abundance: few

CDR3aa: CASSFRDRGGGEQYF
CDR3nt: TGTGCCAGCAGTTTCCGGGACAGGGGTGGAGGCGAGCAGTACTTC
v_gene: TRBV6-6
d_gene: TRBD1
j_gene: TRBJ2-7
len: 15
abundance: NA

CDR3aa: CASTPDRSYGYTF
CDR3nt: TGTGCCAGCACCCCTGACAGGTCTTATGGCTACACCTTC
v_gene: TRBV12-3/TRBV12-4
d_gene: NA
j_gene: TRBJ1-2
len: 13
abundance: many

CDR3aa: CASSLDGTSNTGELFF
CDR3nt: TGTGCCAGCAGCTTAGACGGGACATCGAACACCGGGGAGCTGTTTTTT
v_gene: TRBV7-2
d_gene: NA
j_gene: TRBJ2-2
len: 16
abundance: many

CDR3aa: CASGGPNSDEQYF
CDR3nt: TGCGCCAGCGGGGGACCGAATTCCGACGAGCAGTACTTC
v_gene: TRBV5-1
d_gene: NA
j_gene: TRBJ2-7
len: 13
abundance: NA

CDR3aa: CASSFWTGFASSYNEQFF
CDR3nt: TGTGCCAGCAGCTTTTGGACAGGGTTCGCGAGCTCCTACAATGAGCAGTTCTTC
v_gene: TRBV7-2
d_gene: TRBD1
j_gene: TRBJ2-1
len: 18
abundance: many

CDR3aa: CASSFGGVTEQFF
CDR3nt: TGTGCCAGCAGTTTTGGCGGGGTCACTGAGCAGTTCTTC
v_gene: TRBV12-3/TRBV12-4
d_gene: NA
j_gene: TRBJ2-1
len: 13
abundance: NA

CDR3aa: CASRPRGMGYTF
CDR3nt: TGTGCCAGCAGACCCAGGGGGATGGGCTACACCTTC
v_gene: TRBV2
d_gene: TRBD1
j_gene: TRBJ1-2
len: 12
abundance: few

CDR3aa: CASSSPAQGGNSPLHF
CDR3nt: TGTGCCAGCAGTAGTCCAGCCCAGGGGGGGAATTCACCCCTCCACTTT
v_gene: TRBV27
d_gene: TRBD1
j_gene: TRBJ1-6
len: 16
abundance: NA

CDR3aa: CASSLVRAGLQETQYF
CDR3nt: TGTGCCAGCAGCTTAGTACGAGCGGGATTACAAGAGACCCAGTACTTC
v_gene: TRBV7-2
d_gene: TRBD2
j_gene: TRBJ2-5
len: 16
abundance: NA

CDR3aa: CASTGGQGLDEQYF
CDR3nt: TGCGCCAGCACCGGGGGACAGGGCCTTGACGAGCAGTACTTC
v_gene: TRBV5-1
d_gene: TRBD1
j_gene: TRBJ2-7
len: 14
abundance: many

CDR3aa: CASSVGAGGGNEQFF
CDR3nt: TGTGCCAGCAGCGTAGGAGCGGGAGGGGGGAATGAGCAGTTCTTC
v_gene: TRBV9
d_gene: TRBD2
j_gene: TRBJ2-1
len: 15
abundance: NA

CDR3aa: CASTITGGIVGGELFF
CDR3nt: TGTGCCAGCACTATAACAGGGGGCATAGTCGGCGGGGAGCTGTTTTTT
v_gene: TRBV28
d_gene: TRBD1
j_gene: TRBJ2-2
len: 16
abundance: few

CDR3aa: CASSLEGLSNQPQHF
CDR3nt: TGCGCCAGCAGCTTGGAAGGGTTGAGCAATCAGCCCCAGCATTTT
v_gene: TRBV5-1
d_gene: NA
j_gene: TRBJ1-5
len: 15
abundance: many

CDR3aa: CASSQIYRVSDNEQFF
CDR3nt: TGTGCCAGCAGCCAGATCTACAGGGTTTCCGACAATGAGCAGTTCTTC
v_gene: TRBV3-1
d_gene: NA
j_gene: TRBJ2-1
len: 16
abundance: NA

CDR3aa: CSVEELVRMNTEAFF
CDR3nt: TGCAGCGTTGAAGAACTGGTACGGATGAACACTGAAGCTTTCTTT
v_gene: TRBV29-1
d_gene: NA
j_gene: TRBJ1-1
len: 15
abundance: NA